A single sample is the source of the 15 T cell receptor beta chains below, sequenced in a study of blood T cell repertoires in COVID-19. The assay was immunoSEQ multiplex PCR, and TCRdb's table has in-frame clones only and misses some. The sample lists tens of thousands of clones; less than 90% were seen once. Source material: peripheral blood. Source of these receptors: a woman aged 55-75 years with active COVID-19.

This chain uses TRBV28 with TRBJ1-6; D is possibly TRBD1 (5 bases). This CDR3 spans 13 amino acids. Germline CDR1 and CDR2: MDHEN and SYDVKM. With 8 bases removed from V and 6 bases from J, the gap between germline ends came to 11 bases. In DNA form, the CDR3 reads TGTGCCAGCCTTCAGGGTCTTAATTCACCCCTCCACTTT. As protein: CASLQGLNSPLHF.

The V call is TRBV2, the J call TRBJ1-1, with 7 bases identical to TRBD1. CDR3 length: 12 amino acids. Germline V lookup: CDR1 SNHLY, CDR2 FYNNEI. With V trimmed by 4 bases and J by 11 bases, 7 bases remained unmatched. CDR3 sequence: CASSGQGGGAFF. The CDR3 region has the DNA TGTGCCAGCAGTGGACAGGGCGGGGGGGCTTTCTTT.

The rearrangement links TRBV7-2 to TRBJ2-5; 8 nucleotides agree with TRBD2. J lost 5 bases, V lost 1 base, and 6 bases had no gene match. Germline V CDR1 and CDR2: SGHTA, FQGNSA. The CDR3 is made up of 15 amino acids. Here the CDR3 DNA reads TGTGCCAGCAGCTTAGAGGGACTAGGGTCGGAGACCCAGTACTTC. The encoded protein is CASSLEGLGSETQYF.

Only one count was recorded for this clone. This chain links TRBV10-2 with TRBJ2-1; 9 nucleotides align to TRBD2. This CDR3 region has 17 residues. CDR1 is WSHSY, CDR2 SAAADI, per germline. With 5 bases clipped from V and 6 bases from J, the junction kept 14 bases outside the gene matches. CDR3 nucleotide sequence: TGCGCCAGCAGTCAAAATGGGCGGGGGGGCCTCAGCAATGAGCAGTTCTTC. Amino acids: CASSQNGRGGLSNEQFF.

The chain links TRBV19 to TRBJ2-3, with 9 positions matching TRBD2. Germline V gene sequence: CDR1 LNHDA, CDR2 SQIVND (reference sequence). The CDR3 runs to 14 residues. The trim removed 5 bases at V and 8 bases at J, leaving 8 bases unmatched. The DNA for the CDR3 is TGTGCCAGTAGTCCGATAGATAGCGGGGGTACGCAGTATTTT. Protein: CASSPIDSGGTQYF. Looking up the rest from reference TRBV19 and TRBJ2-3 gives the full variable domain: DGGITQSPKYLFRKEGQNVTLSCEQNLNHDAMYWYRQDPGQGLRLIYYSQIVNDFQKGDIAEGYSVSREKKESFPLTVTSAQKNPTAFYLCASSPIDSGGTQYFGPGTRLTVL.

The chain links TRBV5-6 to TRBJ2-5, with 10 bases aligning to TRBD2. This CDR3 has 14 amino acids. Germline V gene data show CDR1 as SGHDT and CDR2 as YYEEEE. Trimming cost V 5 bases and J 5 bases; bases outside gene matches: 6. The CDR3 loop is CASSLRLAGETQYF. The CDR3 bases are TGTGCCAGCAGTCTACGACTAGCGGGTGAGACCCAGTACTTC.

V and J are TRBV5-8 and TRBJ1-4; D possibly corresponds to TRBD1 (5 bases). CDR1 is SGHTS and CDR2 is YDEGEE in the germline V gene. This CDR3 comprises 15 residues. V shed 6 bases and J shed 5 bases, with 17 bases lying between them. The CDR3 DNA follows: TGTGCCAGCAACCCGGCGGGGGGTTTCAATGAAAAACTGTTTTTT. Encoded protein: CASNPAGGFNEKLFF.

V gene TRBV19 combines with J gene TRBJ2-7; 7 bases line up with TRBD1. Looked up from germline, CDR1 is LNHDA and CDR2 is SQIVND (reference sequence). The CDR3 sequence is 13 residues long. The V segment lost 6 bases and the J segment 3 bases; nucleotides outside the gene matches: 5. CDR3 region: CASSESGGYEQYF. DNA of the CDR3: TGTGCCAGTAGCGAGTCAGGGGGCTACGAGCAGTACTTC.

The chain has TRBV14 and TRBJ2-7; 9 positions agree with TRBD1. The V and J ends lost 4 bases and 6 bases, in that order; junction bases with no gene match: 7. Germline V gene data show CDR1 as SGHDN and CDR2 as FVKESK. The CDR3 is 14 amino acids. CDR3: CASSLQGARGEQYF. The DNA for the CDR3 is TGTGCCAGCAGCCTACAGGGGGCGCGGGGCGAGCAGTACTTC.

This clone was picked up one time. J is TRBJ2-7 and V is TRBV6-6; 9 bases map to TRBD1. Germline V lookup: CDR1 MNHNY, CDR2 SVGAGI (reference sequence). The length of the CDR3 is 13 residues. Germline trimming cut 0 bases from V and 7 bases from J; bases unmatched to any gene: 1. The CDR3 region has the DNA TGTGCCAGCAGTTACTCGACAGGGGGGGAGCAGTACTTC. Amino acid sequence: CASSYSTGGEQYF.

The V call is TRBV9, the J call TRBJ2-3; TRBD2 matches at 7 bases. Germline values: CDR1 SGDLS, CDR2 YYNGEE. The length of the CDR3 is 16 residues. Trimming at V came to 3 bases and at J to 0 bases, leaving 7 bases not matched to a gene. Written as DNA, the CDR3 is TGTGCCAGCAGCGCCTGGGGGGGTTCTAGCACAGATACGCAGTATTTT. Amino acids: CASSAWGGSSTDTQYF. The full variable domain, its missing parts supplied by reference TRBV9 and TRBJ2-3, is DSGVTQTPKHLITATGQRVTLRCSPRSGDLSVYWYQQSLDQGLQFLIQYYNGEERAKGNILERFSAQQFPDLHSELNLSSLELGDSALYFCASSAWGGSSTDTQYFGPGTRLTVL.

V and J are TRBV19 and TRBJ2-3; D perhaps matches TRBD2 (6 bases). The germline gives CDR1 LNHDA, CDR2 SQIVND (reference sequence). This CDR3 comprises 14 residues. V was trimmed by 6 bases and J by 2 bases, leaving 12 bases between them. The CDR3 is CASSELASTDTQYF. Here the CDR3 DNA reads TGTGCCAGTAGCGAACTAGCCTCCACAGATACGCAGTATTTT.

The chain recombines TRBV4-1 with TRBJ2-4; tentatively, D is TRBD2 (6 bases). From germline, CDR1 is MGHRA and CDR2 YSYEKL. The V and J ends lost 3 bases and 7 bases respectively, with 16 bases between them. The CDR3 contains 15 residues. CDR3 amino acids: CASSQQEGPRNIQYF. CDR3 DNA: TGCGCCAGCAGCCAGCAGGAGGGGCCAAGGAACATTCAGTACTTC.

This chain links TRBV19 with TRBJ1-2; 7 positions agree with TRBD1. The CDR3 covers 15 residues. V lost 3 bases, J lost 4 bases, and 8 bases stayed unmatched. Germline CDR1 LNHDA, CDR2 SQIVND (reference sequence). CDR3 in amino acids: CASSMGPGGVYGYTF. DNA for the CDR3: TGTGCCAGTAGTATGGGGCCAGGGGGTGTCTATGGCTACACCTTC.

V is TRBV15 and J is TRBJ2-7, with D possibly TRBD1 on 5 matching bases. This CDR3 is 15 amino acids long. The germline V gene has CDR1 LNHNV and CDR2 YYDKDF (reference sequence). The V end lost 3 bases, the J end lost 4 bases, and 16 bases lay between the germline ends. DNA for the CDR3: TGTGCCACCAGCAGTCGACAGTATGCCCGGTACGAGCAGTACTTC. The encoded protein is CATSSRQYARYEQYF.